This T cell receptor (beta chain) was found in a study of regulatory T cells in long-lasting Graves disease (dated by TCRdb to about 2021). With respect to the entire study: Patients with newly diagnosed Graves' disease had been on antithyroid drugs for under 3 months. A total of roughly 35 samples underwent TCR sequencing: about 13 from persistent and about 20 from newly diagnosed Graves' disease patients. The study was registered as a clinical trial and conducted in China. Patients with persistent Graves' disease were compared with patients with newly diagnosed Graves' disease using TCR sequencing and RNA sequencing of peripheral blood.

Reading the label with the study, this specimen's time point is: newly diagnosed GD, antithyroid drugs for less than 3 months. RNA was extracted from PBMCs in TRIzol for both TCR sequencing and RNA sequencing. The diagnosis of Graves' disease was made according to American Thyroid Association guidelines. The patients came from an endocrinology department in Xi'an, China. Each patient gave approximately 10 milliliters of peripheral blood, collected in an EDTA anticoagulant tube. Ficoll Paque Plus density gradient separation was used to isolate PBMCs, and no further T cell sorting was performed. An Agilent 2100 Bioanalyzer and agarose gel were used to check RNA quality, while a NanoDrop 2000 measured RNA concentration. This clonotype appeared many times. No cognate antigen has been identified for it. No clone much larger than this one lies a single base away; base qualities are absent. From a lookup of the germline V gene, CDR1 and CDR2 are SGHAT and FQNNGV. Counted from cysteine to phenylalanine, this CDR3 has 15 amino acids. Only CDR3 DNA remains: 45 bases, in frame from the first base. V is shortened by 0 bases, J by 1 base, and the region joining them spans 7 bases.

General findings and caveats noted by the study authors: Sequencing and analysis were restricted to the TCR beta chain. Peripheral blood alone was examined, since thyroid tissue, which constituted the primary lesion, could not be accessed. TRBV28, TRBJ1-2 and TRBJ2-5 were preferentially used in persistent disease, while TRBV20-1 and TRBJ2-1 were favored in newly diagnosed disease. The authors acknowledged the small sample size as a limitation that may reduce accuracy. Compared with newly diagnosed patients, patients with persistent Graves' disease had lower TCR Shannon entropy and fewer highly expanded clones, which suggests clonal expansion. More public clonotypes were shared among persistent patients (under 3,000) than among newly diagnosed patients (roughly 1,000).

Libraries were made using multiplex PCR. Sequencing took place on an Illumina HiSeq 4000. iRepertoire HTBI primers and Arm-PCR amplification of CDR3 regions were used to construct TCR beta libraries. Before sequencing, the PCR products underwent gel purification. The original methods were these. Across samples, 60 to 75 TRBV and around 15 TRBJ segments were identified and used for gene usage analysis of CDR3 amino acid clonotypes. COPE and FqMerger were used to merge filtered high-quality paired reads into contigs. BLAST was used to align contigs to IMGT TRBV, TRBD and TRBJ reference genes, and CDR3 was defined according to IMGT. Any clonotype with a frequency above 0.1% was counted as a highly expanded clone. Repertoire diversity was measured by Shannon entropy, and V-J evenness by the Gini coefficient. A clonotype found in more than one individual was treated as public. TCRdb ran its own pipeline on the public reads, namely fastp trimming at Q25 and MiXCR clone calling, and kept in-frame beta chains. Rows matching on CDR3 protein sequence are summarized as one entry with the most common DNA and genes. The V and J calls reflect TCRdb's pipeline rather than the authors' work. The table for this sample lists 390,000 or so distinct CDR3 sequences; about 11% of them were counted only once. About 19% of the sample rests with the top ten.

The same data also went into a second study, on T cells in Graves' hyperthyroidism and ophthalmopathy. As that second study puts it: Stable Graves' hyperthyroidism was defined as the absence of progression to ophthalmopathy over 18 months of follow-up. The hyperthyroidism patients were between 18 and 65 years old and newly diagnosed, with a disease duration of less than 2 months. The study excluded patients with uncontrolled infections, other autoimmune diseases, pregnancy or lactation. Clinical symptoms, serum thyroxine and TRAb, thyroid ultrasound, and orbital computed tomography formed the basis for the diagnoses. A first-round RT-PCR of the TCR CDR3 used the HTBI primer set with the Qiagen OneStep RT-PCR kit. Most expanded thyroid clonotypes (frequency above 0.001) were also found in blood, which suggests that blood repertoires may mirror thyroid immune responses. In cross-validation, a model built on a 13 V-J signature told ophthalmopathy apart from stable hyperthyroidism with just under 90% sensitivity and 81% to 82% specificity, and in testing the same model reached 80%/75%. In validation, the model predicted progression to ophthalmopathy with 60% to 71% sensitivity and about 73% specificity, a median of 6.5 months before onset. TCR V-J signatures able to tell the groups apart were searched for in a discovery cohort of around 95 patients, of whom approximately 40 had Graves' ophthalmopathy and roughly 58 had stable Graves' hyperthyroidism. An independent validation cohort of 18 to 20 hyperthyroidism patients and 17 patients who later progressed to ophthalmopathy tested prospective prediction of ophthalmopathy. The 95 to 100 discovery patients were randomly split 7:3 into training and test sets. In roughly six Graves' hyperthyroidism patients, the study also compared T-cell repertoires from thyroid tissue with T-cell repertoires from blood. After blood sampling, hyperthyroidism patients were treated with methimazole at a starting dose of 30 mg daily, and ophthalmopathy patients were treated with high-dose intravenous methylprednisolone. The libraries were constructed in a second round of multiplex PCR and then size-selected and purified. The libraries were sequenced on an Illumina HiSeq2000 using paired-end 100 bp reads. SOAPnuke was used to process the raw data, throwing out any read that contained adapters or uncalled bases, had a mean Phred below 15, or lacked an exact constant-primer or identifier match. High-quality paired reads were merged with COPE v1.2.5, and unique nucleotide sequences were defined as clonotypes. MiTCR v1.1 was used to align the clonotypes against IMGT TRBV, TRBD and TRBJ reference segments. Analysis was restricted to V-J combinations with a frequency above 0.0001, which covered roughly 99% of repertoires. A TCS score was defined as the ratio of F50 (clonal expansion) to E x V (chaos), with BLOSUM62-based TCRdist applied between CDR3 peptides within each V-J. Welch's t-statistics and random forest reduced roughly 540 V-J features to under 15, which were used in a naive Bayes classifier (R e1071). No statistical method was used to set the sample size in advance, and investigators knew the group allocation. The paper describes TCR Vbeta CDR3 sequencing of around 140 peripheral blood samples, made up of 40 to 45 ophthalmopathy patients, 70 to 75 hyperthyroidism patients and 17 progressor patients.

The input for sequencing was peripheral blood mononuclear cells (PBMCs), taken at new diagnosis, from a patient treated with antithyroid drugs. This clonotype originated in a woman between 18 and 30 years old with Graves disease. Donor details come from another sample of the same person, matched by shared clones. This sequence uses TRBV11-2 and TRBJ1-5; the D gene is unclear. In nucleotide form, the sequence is TGTGCCAGCAGCTTAGAATGGTCAAGCAATCAGCCCCAGCATTTT. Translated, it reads CASSLEWSSNQPQHF.